Following are 15 T cell receptor beta chains from one sample sequenced in a study of T cells after posttransplantation cyclophosphamide (TCRdb year 2016). The library was generated by the immunoSEQ multiplex PCR assay. Imported from immuneACCESS, the table was reduced by TCRdb to in-frame sequences with V and J called. These copies leave out some clones; in studies compared against another copy, an unresolved V gene accounts for under half, and the cause of the remainder is not known. This sample has roughly 49,000 clones in the table, none counted a single time. The ten top clones hold about 2.2% of the sample. The sample was PBMCs. The receptors come from a man aged 35 to 55 in good health, CMV-negative, and a related stem cell transplant donor.

This clone was seen at least ten times. The V call is TRBV30, the J call TRBJ2-1; tentatively, D is TRBD1 (6 bases). Deletions cut 2 bases from V and 11 bases from J, with 10 bases between. Germline values: CDR1 GTSNPN, CDR2 SVGIG (reference sequence). This CDR3 region has 11 residues. CDR3 region: CAWSLQGQQFF. CDR3 coding DNA: TGTGCCTGGAGTTTACAGGGTCAGCAGTTCTTC.

As concerns this clone: This clone may be a read error of a much larger clone one base away. The same CDR3 is also encoded by other DNA sequences in this sample. This CDR3 is CASSLTGTGNTIYF. The CDR3 DNA is TGTGCCAGCTCATTAACAGGGACGGGAAACACCATATATTTT. V and J are TRBV18 and TRBJ1-3; a possible D gene is TRBD1 (6 bases). The CDR3 is 14 residues long. Germline loops: CDR1 KGHSH, CDR2 LQKENI. Trimming left V 5 bases short and J 4 bases short, with 12 bases between.

V is TRBV7-2 and J is TRBJ2-1, with TRBD2 matching over 7 bases. Per the germline V gene, CDR1 is SGHTA and CDR2 is FQGNSA. J was trimmed by 4 bases and V by 1 base; bases with no gene match: 10. The CDR3 is 17 amino acids. The CDR3 region has the DNA TGTGCCAGCAGCTTAGGGTTGAGTAGCGGGTATTACAATGAGCAGTTCTTC. Protein product: CASSLGLSSGYYNEQFF. Supplemented by reference TRBV7-2 and TRBJ2-1, the full variable domain reads GAGVSQSPSNKVTEKGKDVELRCDPISGHTALYWYRQSLGQGLEFLIYFQGNSAPDKSGLPSDRFSAERTGGSVSTLTIQRTQQEDSAVYLCASSLGLSSGYYNEQFFGPGTRLTVL.

This clone was found many times. This chain links TRBV5-8 with TRBJ2-7, with D possibly being TRBD2 (5 bases). The CDR3 covers 15 residues. Germline V lookup: CDR1 SGHTS, CDR2 YDEGEE. V shed 6 bases and J shed 0 bases, with 16 bases lying between them. CDR3 in DNA: TGTGCCAGCATCCCCGGGCTAGCAAGCTCCTACGAGCAGTACTTC. This translates into CASIPGLASSYEQYF.

This clone was detected ten times or more. The rearrangement links TRBV6-1 to TRBJ2-3, with D possibly TRBD1 on 5 matching bases. This CDR3 spans 14 amino acids. The V and J ends lost 6 bases and 3 bases respectively, with 13 bases between them. CDR1 and CDR2 (germline): MNHNS, SASEGT. The CDR3 is CASRSTGGTDTQYF. For the CDR3, the DNA is TGTGCCAGCAGGAGCACAGGTGGTACAGATACGCAGTATTTT.

This clone has ten or more counts. The CDR3 is CASSEDREGRDEQYF. The CDR3 nucleotides read TGTGCCAGCAGTGAAGATCGGGAGGGGCGGGACGAGCAGTACTTC. The rearrangement joins TRBV2 to TRBJ2-7; 8 bases align to TRBD2. This CDR3 comprises 15 residues. Trimming took 1 base from V and 5 from J; bases not matched to a gene: 7. Germline CDR1 and CDR2: SNHLY and FYNNEI.

This clone showed up many times. The genes are TRBV29-1 and TRBJ2-3; perhaps TRBD1 as D (6 bases). CDR1 SQVTM and CDR2 ANQGSEA come from the germline V gene. Deletions cut 7 bases from V and 1 base from J, with 15 bases between. This CDR3 contains 14 residues. The CDR3 reads CSEMDSRRTDTQYF. The CDR3 coding sequence is TGCAGCGAAATGGACAGTCGGCGCACAGATACGCAGTATTTT.

This clone was counted many times. The chain employs TRBV4-2 and TRBJ1-5; D is unclear. The germline V gene has CDR1 LGHNA and CDR2 YNFKEQ. This CDR3 spans 13 amino acids. The V and J ends lost 3 bases and 7 bases respectively, with 10 bases between them. CDR3 DNA: TGTGCCAGCAGCCATGGCCACGGGCAGCCCCAGCATTTT. This encodes CASSHGHGQPQHF.

This clone was counted many times. V gene TRBV29-1 combines with J gene TRBJ1-2; the D gene is possibly TRBD1 (5 bases). In germline, CDR1 is SQVTM, CDR2 ANQGSEA. V was pared by 7 bases and J by 5 bases, with 32 bases between. CDR3 length: 18 amino acids. Here the CDR3 reads CSADDKLGGGIVRYGYTF. In DNA, the CDR3 is TGCAGCGCCGATGACAAATTGGGGGGGGGAATAGTTCGTTATGGCTACACCTTC.

At least ten counts were recorded for this clone. The rearrangement uses TRBV2 and TRBJ1-5; 8 bases align to TRBD1. This CDR3 is built from 13 residues. The V gene's germline CDR1 is SNHLY and CDR2 FYNNEI. With 7 bases clipped from V and 11 bases from J, the junction kept 10 bases outside the gene matches. The CDR3, as DNA: TGTGCCAGCAAGCAGGGGGCGCGTAGGGCCCAGCATTTT. It translates to CASKQGARRAQHF.

This clone was recorded many times. This rearrangement joins TRBV28 to TRBJ1-4, with D possibly TRBD1 on 5 matching bases. The V gene lost 2 bases and the J gene lost 8 bases, with 12 bases spanning the gap. Germline values: CDR1 MDHEN, CDR2 SYDVKM. The CDR3 covers 14 residues. The CDR3 spells CASSLPGFGEKLFF. The CDR3 DNA reads as TGTGCCAGCAGTTTACCAGGGTTTGGGGAAAAACTGTTTTTT.

This clone was counted many times. The V and J genes are TRBV11-2 and TRBJ1-1; 7 positions match TRBD1. CDR3 size: 15 residues. V lost 2 bases and J lost 2; bases outside the gene matches: 5. Looked up from germline, CDR1 is SGHAT and CDR2 is FQNNGV. CDR3 amino acids: CASSLSHRGNTEAFF. The CDR3 DNA reads TGTGCCAGCAGCTTATCTCACAGGGGAAACACTGAAGCTTTCTTT. The variable domain in full, with the rest retrieved from reference TRBV11-2 and TRBJ1-1, is EAGVAQSPRYKIIEKRQSVAFWCNPISGHATLYWYQQILGQGPKLLIQFQNNGVVDDSQLPKDRFSAERLKGVDSTLKIQPAKLEDSAVYLCASSLSHRGNTEAFFGQGTRLTVV.

In this sample, this clone turned up many times. The rearrangement joins TRBV11-3 to TRBJ2-5, with TRBD1 identical over 8 bases. From germline, CDR1 is SGHNT and CDR2 YENEEA. V shed 0 bases and J 1 base; nucleotides not matched to a gene: 1. There are 15 residues in the CDR3. The CDR3, as DNA: TGTGCCAGCAGCTTAGAGGGACAGGCCCAAGAGACCCAGTACTTC. Amino acids: CASSLEGQAQETQYF.

This clone was counted at least ten times. This chain joins TRBV6-4 and TRBJ2-1; D gene uncertain. The CDR3 is 13 amino acids. Germline CDR1 is MRHNA and CDR2 is SNTAGT. V was pared by 0 bases and J by 7 bases, with 7 bases between. Here the CDR3 DNA reads TGTGCCAGCAGTGACTCAACTATAAATGAGCAGTTCTTC. It is translated as CASSDSTINEQFF.

The table lists this clone with many counts. This chain connects TRBV7-9 to TRBJ2-1, with 11 bases matching TRBD2. This CDR3 region has 17 residues. The J segment lost 5 bases and the V segment lost 3 bases, leaving 9 bases of the junction unmatched. The germline V gene encodes CDR1 SEHNR and CDR2 FQNEAQ (reference sequence). CDR3 region: CASSFGFGTSGNNEQFF. CDR3 in DNA: TGTGCCAGCAGCTTTGGTTTCGGGACTAGCGGTAACAATGAGCAGTTCTTC.